The 26 T cell receptor beta chains in this list originate from one sample, sequenced in a study of T cell repertoires in cytomegalovirus infection. TCRdb reanalysed the reads using MiXCR and keeps one entry per CDR3 protein. The table has nearly 550,000 distinct CDR3 sequences, about 15% seen once. Sample: CD8+ T cells from PBMCs. These receptor sequences come from a human donor in good health (CMV status not recorded). Some clones in this sample may be carry-over from other donors' samples.

This clonotype was detected only a few times. This sequence joins TRBV20-1 and TRBJ2-7; TRBD2 agrees at 10 bases. The CDR3 consists of 17 residues. V trimming: 0 bases; J trimming: 2 bases; junction bases outside the gene matches: 10. CDR1 and CDR2 from the germline V gene are DFQATT and SNEGSKA (reference sequence). Here the CDR3 reads CSAREPSGSELPYEQYF. The CDR3 nucleotides are TGCAGTGCTAGAGAGCCTAGCGGGAGTGAGTTGCCCTACGAGCAGTACTTC.

This clonotype came up many times. V gene TRBV7-8 combines with J gene TRBJ2-1; 11 nucleotides line up with TRBD2. Per germline, CDR1 SGHVS and CDR2 FQNEAQ. The V gene end was trimmed by 5 bases and the J gene end by 8 bases; junction bases not matched to a gene: 14. The CDR3 length is 17 residues. The CDR3 is CASSPRGATSGIDEQFF. CDR3 nucleotides: TGTGCCAGCAGCCCCCGGGGGGCGACTAGCGGGATCGATGAGCAGTTCTTC.

On this clonotype itself: It may be a read error: a sequence one base away is much more abundant. CDR3 bases: TGTGCTCTAAGCACTGAAGCTTTCTTT. This encodes CALSTEAFF. J is TRBJ1-1 and V is TRBV7-9; unclear D gene. The germline V gene encodes CDR1 SEHNR and CDR2 FQNEAQ (reference sequence). The CDR3 is 9 residues long.

This clonotype has just a few counts. The gene calls are TRBV24-1 and TRBJ2-3, with 7 bases aligning to TRBD1. The germline V gene has CDR1 KGHDR and CDR2 SFDVKD. The ends lost 4 bases at V and 6 bases at J; junction bases unmatched: 6. This CDR3 is 14 amino acids long. The DNA of the CDR3 is TGTGCCACCAGTGAAACTGGGACAGTTGATACGCAGTATTTT. This codes for CATSETGTVDTQYF.

In this sample, this clonotype turned up a few times. CDR3 in DNA: TGCAGTGCGGATGGACTAACAGATACGCAGTATTTT. Encoded protein: CSADGLTDTQYF. The genes are TRBV20-1 and TRBJ2-3; possibly TRBD2 for D (6 bases). The CDR3 is 12 residues long. The germline V gene encodes CDR1 DFQATT and CDR2 SNEGSKA (reference sequence). Trimming removed 6 bases at V and 3 bases at J, with 10 bases between.

This clonotype was recorded many times. V usage is TRBV27 and J usage is TRBJ1-6; D ambiguous. V lost 4 bases, J lost 4 bases, and 8 bases lay in between. The CDR3 has 14 residues. Germline CDR1 and CDR2: MNHEY and SMNVEV (reference sequence). The CDR3 loop reads CASSSRGYNSPLHF. The CDR3 nucleotides are TGTGCCAGCAGTTCTAGAGGTTATAATTCACCCCTCCACTTT.

This clonotype came up a few times. The J gene is TRBJ1-2, the V gene TRBV12-3 or TRBV12-4; no reliable D call. The V and J ends lost 0 bases and 8 bases respectively, with 13 bases between them. The CDR3 is made up of 14 amino acids. CDR3 protein: CASSLALGRKGYTF. The DNA of the CDR3 is TGTGCCAGCAGTTTAGCGCTCGGGAGGAAAGGCTACACCTTC.

This clonotype appeared many times. The rearrangement links TRBV29-1 to TRBJ2-7; 9 positions match TRBD1. Germline V CDR1 and CDR2: SQVTM, ANQGSEA. V lost 6 bases to trimming and J lost 1 base; unmatched junction nucleotides: 1. This CDR3 has 12 amino acids. This chain's CDR3 is CSVGTGSYEQYF. The CDR3 DNA sequence: TGCAGCGTAGGGACAGGGTCCTACGAGCAGTACTTC.

This clonotype was seen a handful of times. The chain couples TRBV7-9 to TRBJ1-1; D ambiguous. The CDR3 has 15 residues. Trimming took off 1 base at V and 1 base at J, with 10 bases between the two ends. Germline-derived CDR1 and CDR2 are SEHNR and FQNEAQ (reference sequence). The CDR3 DNA sequence: TGTGCCAGCAGCTTAGGGGAAGAGGAGAACACTGAAGCTTTCTTT. This sequence encodes CASSLGEEENTEAFF.

This clonotype has only a few counts. The genes are TRBV27 and TRBJ2-1, with 9 bases fitting TRBD1. The CDR3 sequence is 15 residues long. Germline CDR1 MNHEY, CDR2 SMNVEV (reference sequence). The ends lost 3 bases at V and 2 bases at J; junction bases unmatched: 2. CDR3 sequence: CASSFRDRAYNEQFF. The CDR3 nucleotides read TGTGCCAGCAGTTTCCGGGACAGGGCCTACAATGAGCAGTTCTTC.

This chain joins TRBV6-8 and TRBJ2-5, with TRBD1 matching over 8 bases. The germline V gene encodes CDR1 MNHGY and CDR2 SAAAGT. The CDR3 is 14 residues long. V gave up 2 bases and J gave up 4 bases; unmatched junction bases: 3. The CDR3 nucleotides read TGTGCCAGCAGTTACCTGACAGGGGCAGAGACCCAGTACTTC. Protein product: CASSYLTGAETQYF.

This clonotype was detected ten times or more. The chain has TRBV11-2 and TRBJ2-7, with D possibly being TRBD1 (6 bases). V was clipped by 1 base and J by 2 bases, with 9 bases between them. Germline assignment: CDR1 SGHAT and CDR2 FQNNGV. The CDR3 loop spans 14 amino acids. CDR3 loop: CASSLGTATYEQYF. As DNA, the CDR3 is TGTGCCAGCAGCTTAGGGACAGCGACCTACGAGCAGTACTTC.

This clonotype was counted many times. Mismatch with germline at one junction end may stem from a read error. The chain links TRBV5-1 to TRBJ2-7; D might be TRBD1 (6 bases). The CDR3 covers 13 residues. The germline gives CDR1 SGHRS, CDR2 YFSETQ. The CDR3 sequence is CASSLDRTYEQYF. The CDR3 nucleotides read TGTGCCAGCAGCCTAGACAGGACCTACGAGCAGTACTTC.

Ten or more counts support this clonotype. CDR3 nucleotide sequence: TGTGCCAGCGGGGAGGATACGCAGTATTTT. Translated: CASGEDTQYF. The J gene is TRBJ2-3, the V gene TRBV7-9, with a tentative D call TRBD2 (5 bases). CDR1 and CDR2 (germline): SEHNR, FQNEAQ (reference sequence). V dropped 8 bases and J dropped 6 bases, with 6 bases sitting between them. This CDR3 spans 10 amino acids.

The V call is TRBV4-2, the J call TRBJ2-3, with D uncertain. With 0 bases removed from V and 0 bases from J, the gap between germline ends came to 16 bases. The CDR3 totals 18 residues. Germline CDR1 and CDR2: LGHNA and YNFKEQ. The CDR3 here is CASSQDYVSETSTDTQYF. The CDR3 DNA is TGTGCCAGCAGCCAAGATTATGTAAGCGAAACTAGCACAGATACGCAGTATTTT.

Points on this clonotype: At one end the junction does not follow the germline gene, possibly because of a read error. The V call is TRBV5-1, the J call TRBJ2-7; 7 nucleotides align to TRBD2. CDR1 SGHRS and CDR2 YFSETQ come from the germline V gene. CDR3 size: 15 residues. The CDR3, as DNA: TGCGCCAGCAGCTTGGACGGGAGGCCTAAGTACGAGCAGTGCTTC. Protein: CASSLDGRPKYEQCF.

The table lists this clonotype with many counts. The V and J genes are TRBV11-3 and TRBJ2-1, with 9 bases lining up with TRBD1. V lost 5 bases to trimming and J lost 4 bases; unmatched junction nucleotides: 9. Germline CDR1 SGHNT, CDR2 YENEEA. This CDR3 comprises 16 residues. The DNA for the CDR3 is TGTGCCAGCAGCCCTCGGACAGGGGCCAAATACAATGAGCAGTTCTTC. This codes for CASSPRTGAKYNEQFF.

This clonotype was counted a few times. This chain uses TRBV27 with TRBJ2-3; 12 bases match TRBD2. Per germline, CDR1 MNHEY and CDR2 SMNVEV (reference sequence). The CDR3 sequence is 16 residues long. J lost 4 bases, V lost 5 bases, and 7 bases had no gene match. The CDR3 coding sequence is TGTGCCAGCAGTGAGACTAGCGGGAGAGGGTCAGATACGCAGTATTTT. Encoded protein: CASSETSGRGSDTQYF.

The gene calls are TRBV20-1 and TRBJ2-7, with 12 bases fitting TRBD2. The CDR3 totals 13 residues. J gave up 3 bases and V 5 bases, and 2 bases lay outside the gene matches. Per the germline V gene, CDR1 is DFQATT and CDR2 is SNEGSKA (reference sequence). The CDR3 reads CSAGTSGFYEQYF. The CDR3, as DNA: TGCAGTGCTGGGACTAGCGGGTTCTACGAGCAGTACTTC.

This chain joins TRBV3-1 and TRBJ1-1, with D possibly matching TRBD1 (5 bases). The CDR3 extends over 15 amino acids. Germline V lookup: CDR1 LGHDT, CDR2 YNNKEL (reference sequence). V was trimmed by 1 base and J by 8 bases, leaving 17 bases between them. DNA of the CDR3: TGTGCCAGCAGCCAAGGCCGGGGGATAGAATCAGAAGCTTTCTTT. Translated: CASSQGRGIESEAFF.

The chain couples TRBV6-6 to TRBJ2-7, with TRBD1 matching 7 bases. V was pared by 3 bases and J by 4 bases, with 12 bases of the junction left unmatched. This CDR3 is built from 16 residues. Germline V gene sequence: CDR1 MNHNY, CDR2 SVGAGI (reference sequence). The CDR3 sequence: CASSYLSGDSIYEQYF. In DNA form, the CDR3 reads TGTGCCAGCAGTTATTTGTCAGGGGACAGTATTTACGAGCAGTACTTC.

Comment on this clonotype: A read error may be the cause here, since a much bigger clone is one base away. The J gene is TRBJ2-1, the V gene TRBV7-6, with D tentatively TRBD2 (5 bases). The CDR3 has 13 amino acids. Germline CDR1 SGHVS, CDR2 FNYEAQ. The CDR3 coding sequence is TGTACCAGCAGCTTAGGACCCCGGGGAGAGCAGTTCTTC. Translating it yields CTSSLGPRGEQFF.

This clonotype showed up just a few times. The J gene is TRBJ2-3, the V gene TRBV7-2; 7 positions match TRBD1. Germline trimming cut 3 bases from V and 7 bases from J; bases unmatched to any gene: 10. This CDR3 region has 15 residues. Germline assignment: CDR1 SGHTA and CDR2 FQGNSA. The CDR3 coding sequence is TGTGCCAGCAGCTTTGGACAGGCAGGCACGTATACGCAGTATTTT. Protein product: CASSFGQAGTYTQYF.

This clonotype has a handful of counts. The V call is TRBV19, the J call TRBJ2-7; D uncertain. The V gene lost 0 bases and the J gene lost 1 base, with 7 bases spanning the gap. Germline CDR1 is LNHDA and CDR2 is SQIVND (reference sequence). This CDR3 is built from 14 residues. CDR3 DNA sequence: TGTGCCAGTAGTATAGAATTAGGATCCTACGAGCAGTACTTC. It translates to CASSIELGSYEQYF.

The sample holds one count of this clonotype. The chain combines TRBV25-1 with TRBJ1-1; the D gene is possibly TRBD1 (5 bases). The CDR3 length is 15 residues. CDR1 is MGHDK and CDR2 is SYGVNS in the germline V gene. V gave up 3 bases and J gave up 5 bases, with 16 bases separating them. DNA of the CDR3: TGTGCCAGCAGTGACCCGGAGGAGGGGAAAACTGAAGCTTTCTTT. It is translated as CASSDPEEGKTEAFF.

The rearrangement joins TRBV20-1 to TRBJ2-3; D unresolved. The germline CDR1 and CDR2 sequences are DFQATT and SNEGSKA (reference sequence). There are 15 residues in the CDR3. The germline V and J ends were trimmed by 6 bases and 1 base, with 17 bases remaining between them. The CDR3 region is CSAPFPPSRTDTQYF. The CDR3 nucleotides read TGCAGTGCCCCATTCCCCCCCTCCCGCACAGATACGCAGTATTTT.